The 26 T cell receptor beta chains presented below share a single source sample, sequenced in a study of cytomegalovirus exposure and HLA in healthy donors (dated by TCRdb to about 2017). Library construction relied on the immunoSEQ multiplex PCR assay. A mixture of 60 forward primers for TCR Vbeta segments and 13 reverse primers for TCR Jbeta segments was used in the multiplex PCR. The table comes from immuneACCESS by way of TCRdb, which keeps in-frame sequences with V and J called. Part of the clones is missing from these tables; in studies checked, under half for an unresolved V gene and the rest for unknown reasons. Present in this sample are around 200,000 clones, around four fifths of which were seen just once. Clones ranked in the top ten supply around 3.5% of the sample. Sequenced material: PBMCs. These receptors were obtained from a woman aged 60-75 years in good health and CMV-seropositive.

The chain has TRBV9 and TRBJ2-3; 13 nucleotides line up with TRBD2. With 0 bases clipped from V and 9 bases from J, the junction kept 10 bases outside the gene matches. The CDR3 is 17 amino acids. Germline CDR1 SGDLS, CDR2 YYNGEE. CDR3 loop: CASSVGLAGGPSGTQYF. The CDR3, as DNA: TGTGCCAGCAGCGTAGGACTAGCGGGAGGCCCCTCGGGGACGCAGTATTTT.

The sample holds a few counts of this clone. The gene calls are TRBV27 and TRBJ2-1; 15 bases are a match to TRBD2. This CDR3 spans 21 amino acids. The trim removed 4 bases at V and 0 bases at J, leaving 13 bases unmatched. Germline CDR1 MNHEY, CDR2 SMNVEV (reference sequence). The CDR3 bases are TGTGCCAGCAGTTCCGGATCATGGGGACTAGCGGGAGGTAGCTCCTACAATGAGCAGTTCTTC. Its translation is CASSSGSWGLAGGSSYNEQFF.

CDR3 DNA: TGTGCCAGCAGTGACAGGGGAAAGTATGGCTACACCTTC. Translating it yields CASSDRGKYGYTF. V is TRBV2 and J is TRBJ1-2; D is possibly TRBD1 (6 bases). The CDR3 totals 13 residues. Germline loops: CDR1 SNHLY, CDR2 FYNNEI. Trimming took off 3 bases at V and 5 bases at J, with 10 bases between the two ends.

Written as DNA, the CDR3 is TGTGCCAGCAGCTTGAGGCGTACAGTTATCTACGAGCAGTACTTC. It yields the protein CASSLRRTVIYEQYF. The chain links TRBV5-8 to TRBJ2-7; D not resolved. The CDR3 totals 15 residues. The germline CDR1 and CDR2 sequences are SGHTS and YDEGEE. Trimming shortened V by 1 base and J by 3 bases, and 14 bases separated the two germline ends.

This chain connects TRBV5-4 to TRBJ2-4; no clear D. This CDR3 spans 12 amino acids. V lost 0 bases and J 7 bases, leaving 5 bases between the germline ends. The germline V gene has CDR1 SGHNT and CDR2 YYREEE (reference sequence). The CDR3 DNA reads TGTGCCAGCAGCTTGGACGAGAACATTCAGTACTTC. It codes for CASSLDENIQYF.

DNA for the CDR3: TGTGCCAGCAGCTTAGTGTCGGACAGCTTATTATATGGCTACACCTTC. This codes for CASSLVSDSLLYGYTF. V gene TRBV7-6 combines with J gene TRBJ1-2, with a weak D call TRBD1 (6 bases). Germline CDR1 reads SGHVS; CDR2 reads FNYEAQ. There are 16 residues in the CDR3. The V end was cut by 1 base, the J end by 5 bases, with 17 bases between.

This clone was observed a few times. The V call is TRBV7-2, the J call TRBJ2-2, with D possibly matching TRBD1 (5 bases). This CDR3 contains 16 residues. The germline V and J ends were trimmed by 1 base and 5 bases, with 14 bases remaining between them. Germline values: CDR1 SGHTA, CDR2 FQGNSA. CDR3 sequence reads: CASSLEAGMRTGELFF. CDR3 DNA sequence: TGTGCCAGCAGCTTAGAGGCAGGGATGAGGACCGGGGAGCTGTTTTTT.

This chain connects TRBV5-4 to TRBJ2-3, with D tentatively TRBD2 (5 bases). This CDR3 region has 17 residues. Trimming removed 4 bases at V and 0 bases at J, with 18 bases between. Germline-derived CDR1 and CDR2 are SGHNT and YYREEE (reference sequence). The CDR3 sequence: CASSQTSGVKSTDTQYF. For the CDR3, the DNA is TGTGCCAGCAGCCAGACGTCCGGGGTTAAGAGCACAGATACGCAGTATTTT.

As DNA, the CDR3 is TGTGCCAGCAGCGTAGCTGAGGGTAGCGGGGTACGGAAGGCCGGGGAGCTGTTTTTT. Residues: CASSVAEGSGVRKAGELFF. The V call is TRBV9, the J call TRBJ2-2; 8 bases align to TRBD2. The CDR3 has 19 amino acids. V lost 0 bases and J lost 6; bases outside the gene matches: 16. Germline-derived CDR1 and CDR2 are SGDLS and YYNGEE.

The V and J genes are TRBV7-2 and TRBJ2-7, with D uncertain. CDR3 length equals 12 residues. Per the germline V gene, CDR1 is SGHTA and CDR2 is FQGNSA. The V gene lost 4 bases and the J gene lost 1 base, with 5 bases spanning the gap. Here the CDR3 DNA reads TGTGCCAGCAGCTCCCTTTCCTACGAGCAGTACTTC. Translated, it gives CASSSLSYEQYF. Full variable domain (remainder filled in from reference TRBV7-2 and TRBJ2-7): GAGVSQSPSNKVTEKGKDVELRCDPISGHTALYWYRQSLGQGLEFLIYFQGNSAPDKSGLPSDRFSAERTGGSVSTLTIQRTQQEDSAVYLCASSSLSYEQYFGPGTRLTVT.

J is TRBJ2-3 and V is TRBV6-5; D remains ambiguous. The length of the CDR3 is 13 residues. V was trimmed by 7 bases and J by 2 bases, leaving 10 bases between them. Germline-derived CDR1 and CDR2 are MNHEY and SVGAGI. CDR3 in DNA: TGTGCCAGCACTCCACAGAACACAGATACGCAGTATTTT. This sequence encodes CASTPQNTDTQYF.

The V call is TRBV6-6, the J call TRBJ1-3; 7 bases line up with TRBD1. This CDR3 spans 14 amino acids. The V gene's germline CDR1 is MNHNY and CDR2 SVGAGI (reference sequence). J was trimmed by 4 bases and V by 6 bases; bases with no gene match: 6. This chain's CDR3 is CASRQGQPGNTIYF. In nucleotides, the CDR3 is TGTGCCAGCAGACAGGGACAGCCAGGAAACACCATATATTTT.

The CDR3 is CASSPHLGQGNQPQHF. The CDR3 bases are TGTGCCAGTAGTCCGCACCTGGGACAGGGCAATCAGCCCCAGCATTTT. The V call is TRBV19, the J call TRBJ1-5, with 8 bases matching TRBD1. Losses at the gene ends were 5 bases for V and 2 bases for J; bases not matched to a gene: 8. Germline CDR1 LNHDA, CDR2 SQIVND (reference sequence). The CDR3 runs to 16 residues.

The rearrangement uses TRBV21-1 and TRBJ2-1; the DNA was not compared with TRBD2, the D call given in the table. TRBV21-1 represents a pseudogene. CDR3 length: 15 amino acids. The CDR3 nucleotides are TGTGCCAGCAGCAAATTTGGCGGGTTTTACAATGAGCAGTTCTTC. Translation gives CASSKFGGFYNEQFF.

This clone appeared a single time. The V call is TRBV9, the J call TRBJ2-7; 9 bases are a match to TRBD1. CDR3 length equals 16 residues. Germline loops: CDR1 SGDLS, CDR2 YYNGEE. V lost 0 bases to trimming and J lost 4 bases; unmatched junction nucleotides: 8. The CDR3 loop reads CASSVGRDRERYEQYF. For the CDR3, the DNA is TGTGCCAGCAGCGTAGGAAGGGACAGGGAGAGGTACGAGCAGTACTTC.

In DNA, the CDR3 is TGTGCCTGGTCGACAGGGAACTATGGCTACACCTTC. Protein sequence: CAWSTGNYGYTF. This chain joins TRBV30 and TRBJ1-2, with TRBD1 matching over 7 bases. J was trimmed by 2 bases and V by 5 bases; bases with no gene match: 2. The germline V gene has CDR1 GTSNPN and CDR2 SVGIG (reference sequence). The CDR3 runs to 12 residues.

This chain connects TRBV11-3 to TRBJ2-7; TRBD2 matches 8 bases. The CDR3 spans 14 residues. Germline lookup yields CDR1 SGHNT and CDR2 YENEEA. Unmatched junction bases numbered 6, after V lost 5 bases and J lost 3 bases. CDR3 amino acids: CASSPTSGSYEQYF. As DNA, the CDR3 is TGTGCCAGCAGCCCTACCAGCGGGAGCTACGAGCAGTACTTC.

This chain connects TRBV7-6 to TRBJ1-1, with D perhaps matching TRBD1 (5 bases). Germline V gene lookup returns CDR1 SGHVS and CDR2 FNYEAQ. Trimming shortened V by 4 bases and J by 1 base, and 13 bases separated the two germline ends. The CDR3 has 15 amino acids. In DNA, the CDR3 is TGTGCCAGCAGCTCTCAGACAGACCCGAACACTGAAGCTTTCTTT. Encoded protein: CASSSQTDPNTEAFF.

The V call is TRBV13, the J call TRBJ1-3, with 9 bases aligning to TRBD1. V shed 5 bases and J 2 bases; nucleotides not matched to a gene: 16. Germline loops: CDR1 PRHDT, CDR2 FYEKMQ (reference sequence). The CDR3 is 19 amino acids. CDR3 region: CASSHSRGTGKVTGNTIYF. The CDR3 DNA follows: TGTGCCAGCAGCCATTCTAGGGGGACAGGGAAGGTGACTGGAAACACCATATATTTT.

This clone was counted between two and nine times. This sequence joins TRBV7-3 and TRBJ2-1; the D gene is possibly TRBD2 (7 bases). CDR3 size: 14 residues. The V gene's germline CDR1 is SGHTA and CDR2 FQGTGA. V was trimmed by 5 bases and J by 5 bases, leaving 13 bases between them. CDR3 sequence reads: CASSPGGGDNEQFF. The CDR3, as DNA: TGTGCCAGCAGCCCCGGAGGGGGGGACAATGAGCAGTTCTTC.

The CDR3 loop reads CASSPSTGRTTEAFF. The CDR3 DNA sequence: TGTGCCAGTAGTCCCTCGACAGGGCGGACCACTGAAGCTTTCTTT. The chain uses TRBV19 and TRBJ1-1, with 7 bases lining up with TRBD1. V shed 5 bases, J shed 4 bases, and the junction held 10 bases outside the gene matches. Germline V lookup: CDR1 LNHDA, CDR2 SQIVND (reference sequence). This CDR3 contains 15 residues.

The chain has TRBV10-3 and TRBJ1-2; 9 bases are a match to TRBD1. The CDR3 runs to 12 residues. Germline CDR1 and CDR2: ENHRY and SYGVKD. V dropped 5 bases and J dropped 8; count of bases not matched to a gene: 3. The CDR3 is CAISYGTGGYTF. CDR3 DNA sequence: TGTGCCATCAGTTACGGGACAGGGGGCTACACCTTC.

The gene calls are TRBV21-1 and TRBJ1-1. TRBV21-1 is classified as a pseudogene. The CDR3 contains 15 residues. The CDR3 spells CASSKVGGLNTEAFF. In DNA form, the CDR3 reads TGTGCCAGCAGCAAAGTAGGCGGTTTGAACACTGAAGCTTTCTTT.

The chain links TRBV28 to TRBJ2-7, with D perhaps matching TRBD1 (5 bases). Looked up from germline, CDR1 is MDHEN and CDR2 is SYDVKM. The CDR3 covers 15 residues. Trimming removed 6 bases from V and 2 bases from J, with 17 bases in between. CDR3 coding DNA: TGTGCCAGCAGCCTTGTTGGGCCAGGGACCTACGAGCAGTACTTC. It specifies CASSLVGPGTYEQYF.

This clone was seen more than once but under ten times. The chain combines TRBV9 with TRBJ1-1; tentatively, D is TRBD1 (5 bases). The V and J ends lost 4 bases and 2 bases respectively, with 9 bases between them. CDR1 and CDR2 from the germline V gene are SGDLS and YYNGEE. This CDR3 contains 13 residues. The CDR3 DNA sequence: TGTGCCAGCAGCTCCGGGGGTAACACTGAAGCTTTCTTT. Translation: CASSSGGNTEAFF.

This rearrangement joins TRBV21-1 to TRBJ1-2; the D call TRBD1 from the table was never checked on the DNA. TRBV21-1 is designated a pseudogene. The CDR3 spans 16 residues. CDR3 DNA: TGTGCCAGCATACAAGGGACAGGGGGCCGTAACTATGGCTACACCTTC. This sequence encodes CASIQGTGGRNYGYTF.